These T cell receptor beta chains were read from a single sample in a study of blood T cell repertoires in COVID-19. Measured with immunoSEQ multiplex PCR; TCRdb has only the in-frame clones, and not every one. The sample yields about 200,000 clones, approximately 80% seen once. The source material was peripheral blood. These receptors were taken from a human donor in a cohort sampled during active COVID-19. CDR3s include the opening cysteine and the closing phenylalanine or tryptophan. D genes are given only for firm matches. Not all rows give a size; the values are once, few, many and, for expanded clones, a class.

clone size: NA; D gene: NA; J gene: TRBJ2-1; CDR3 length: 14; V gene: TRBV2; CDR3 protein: CASNRAGSYNEQFF; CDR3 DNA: TGTGCCAGCAACCGAGCGGGCTCCTACAATGAGCAGTTCTTC
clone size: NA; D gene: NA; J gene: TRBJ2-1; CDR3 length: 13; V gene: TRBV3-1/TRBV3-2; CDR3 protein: CASSQARDSEQFF; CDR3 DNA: TGTGCCAGCAGCCAAGCCAGGGATAGTGAGCAGTTCTTC
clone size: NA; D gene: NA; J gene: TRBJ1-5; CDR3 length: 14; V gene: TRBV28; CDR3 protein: CASSVDRLTEPQHF; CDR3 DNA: TGTGCCAGCAGCGTAGACAGGCTAACAGAGCCCCAGCATTTT
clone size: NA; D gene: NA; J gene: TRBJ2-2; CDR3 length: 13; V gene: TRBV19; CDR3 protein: CASSIAFGGELFF; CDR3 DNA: TGTGCCAGTAGTATAGCTTTCGGCGGGGAGCTGTTTTTT
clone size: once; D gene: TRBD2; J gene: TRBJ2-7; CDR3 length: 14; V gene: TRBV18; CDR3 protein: CASSPREGLNEQYF; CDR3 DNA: TGTGCCAGCTCACCACGGGAGGGCCTGAACGAGCAGTACTTC
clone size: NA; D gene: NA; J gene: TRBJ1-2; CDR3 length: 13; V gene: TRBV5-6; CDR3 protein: CASSLGRFDGYTF; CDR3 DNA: TGTGCCAGCAGCTTAGGCAGGTTCGATGGCTACACCTTC
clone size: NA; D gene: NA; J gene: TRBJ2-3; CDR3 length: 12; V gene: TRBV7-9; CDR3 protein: CASSPVEDTQYF; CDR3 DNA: TGTGCCAGCAGCCCCGTCGAGGATACGCAGTATTTT
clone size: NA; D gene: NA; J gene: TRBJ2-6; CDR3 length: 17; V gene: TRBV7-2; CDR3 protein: CASSLRQAYSGANVLTF; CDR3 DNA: TGTGCCAGCAGCTTACGTCAGGCGTACTCTGGGGCCAACGTCCTGACTTTC
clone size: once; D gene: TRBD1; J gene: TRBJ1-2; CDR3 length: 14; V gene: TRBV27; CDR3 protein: CASSTDRAQEGYTF; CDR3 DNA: TGTGCCAGCAGTACGGACAGGGCCCAGGAGGGCTACACCTTC
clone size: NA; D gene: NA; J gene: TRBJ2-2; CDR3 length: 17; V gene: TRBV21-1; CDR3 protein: CASSGRLAGGVTGELFF; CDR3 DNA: TGTGCCAGCAGCGGCCGACTAGCGGGAGGGGTAACCGGGGAGCTGTTTTTT
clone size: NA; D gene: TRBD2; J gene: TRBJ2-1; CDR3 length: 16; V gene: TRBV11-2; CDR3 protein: CASSLFGGRQNNEQFF; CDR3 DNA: TGTGCCAGCAGCTTATTTGGCGGGAGGCAGAACAATGAGCAGTTCTTC
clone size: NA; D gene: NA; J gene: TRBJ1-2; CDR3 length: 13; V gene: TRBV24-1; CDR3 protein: CATEDRSGYGYTF; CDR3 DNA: TGTGCCACCGAAGACCGGAGCGGCTATGGCTACACCTTC
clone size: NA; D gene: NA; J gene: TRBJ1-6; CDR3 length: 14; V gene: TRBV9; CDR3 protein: CASSVVGQGSPLHF; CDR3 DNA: TGTGCCAGCAGCGTAGTGGGGCAGGGTTCACCCCTCCACTTT
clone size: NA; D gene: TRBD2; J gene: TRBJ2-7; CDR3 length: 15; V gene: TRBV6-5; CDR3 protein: CASRPRLAGVYEQYF; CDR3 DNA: TGTGCCAGCAGACCAAGACTAGCGGGAGTCTACGAGCAGTACTTC
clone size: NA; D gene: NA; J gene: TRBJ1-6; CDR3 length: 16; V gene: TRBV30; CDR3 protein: CAWSVARQAYNSPLHF; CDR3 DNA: TGTGCCTGGAGTGTGGCCCGGCAGGCCTATAATTCACCCCTCCACTTT
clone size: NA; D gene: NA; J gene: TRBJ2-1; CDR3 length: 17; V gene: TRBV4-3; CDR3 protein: CASSQDILDKSYNEQFF; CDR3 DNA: TGCGCCAGCAGCCAAGATATTTTGGACAAGAGCTACAATGAGCAGTTCTTC
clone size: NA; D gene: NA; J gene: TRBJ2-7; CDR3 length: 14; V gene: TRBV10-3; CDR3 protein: CAISDRDTSYEQYF; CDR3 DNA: TGTGCCATCAGTGACCGGGACACTTCCTACGAGCAGTACTTC
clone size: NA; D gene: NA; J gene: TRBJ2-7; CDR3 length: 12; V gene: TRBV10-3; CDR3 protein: CAISAGAYEQYF; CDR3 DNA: TGTGCCATCAGTGCCGGGGCCTACGAGCAGTACTTC
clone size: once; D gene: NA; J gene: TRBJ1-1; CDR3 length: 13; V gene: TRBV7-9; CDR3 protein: CASSLRLPGEAFF; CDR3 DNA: TGTGCCAGCAGCTTAAGGTTACCAGGGGAAGCTTTCTTT
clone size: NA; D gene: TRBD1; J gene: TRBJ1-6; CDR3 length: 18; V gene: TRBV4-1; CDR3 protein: CASSQDWGRGQGNSPLHF; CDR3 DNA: TGCGCCAGCAGCCAAGATTGGGGCAGGGGGCAAGGAAATTCACCCCTCCACTTT
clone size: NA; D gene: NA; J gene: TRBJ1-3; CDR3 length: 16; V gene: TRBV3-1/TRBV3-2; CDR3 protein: CASSQVVLYSGNTIYF; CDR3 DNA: TGTGCCAGCAGCCAAGTCGTCCTTTACTCTGGAAACACCATATATTTT
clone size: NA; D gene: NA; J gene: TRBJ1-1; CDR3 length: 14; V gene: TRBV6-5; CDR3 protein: CASSMREKNTEAFF; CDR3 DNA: TGTGCCAGCAGTATGAGGGAAAAGAACACTGAAGCTTTCTTT
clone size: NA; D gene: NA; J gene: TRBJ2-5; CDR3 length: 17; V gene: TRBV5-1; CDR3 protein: CASNQGPGRESRETQYF; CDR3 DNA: TGCGCCAGCAACCAGGGGCCCGGGCGGGAGTCAAGAGAGACCCAGTACTTC
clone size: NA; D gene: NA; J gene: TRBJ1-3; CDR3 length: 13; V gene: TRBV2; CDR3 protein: CASMQVSGNTIYF; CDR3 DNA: TGTGCCAGCATGCAGGTCTCTGGAAACACCATATATTTT
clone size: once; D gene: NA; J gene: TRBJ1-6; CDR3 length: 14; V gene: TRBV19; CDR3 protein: CASSMEGINSPLHF; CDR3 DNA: TGTGCCAGTAGTATGGAGGGAATCAATTCACCCCTCCACTTT
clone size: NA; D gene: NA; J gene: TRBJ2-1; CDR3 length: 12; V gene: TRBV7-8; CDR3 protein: CASSRNSNEQFF; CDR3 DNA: TGTGCCAGCAGCCGCAATAGCAATGAGCAGTTCTTC
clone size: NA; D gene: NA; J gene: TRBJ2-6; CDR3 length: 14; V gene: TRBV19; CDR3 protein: CASRGFSGANVLTF; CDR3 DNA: TGTGCCAGCAGGGGTTTCTCTGGGGCCAACGTCCTGACTTTC
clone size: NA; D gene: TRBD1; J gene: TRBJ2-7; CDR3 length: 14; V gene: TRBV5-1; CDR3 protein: CASSSGTAFYEQYF; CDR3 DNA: TGCGCCAGCAGCTCAGGGACAGCGTTCTACGAGCAGTACTTC
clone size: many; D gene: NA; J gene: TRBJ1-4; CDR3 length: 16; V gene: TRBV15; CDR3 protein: CATSRMGTGSNEKLFF; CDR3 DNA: TGTGCCACCAGCAGAATGGGAACAGGGAGTAATGAAAAACTGTTTTTT
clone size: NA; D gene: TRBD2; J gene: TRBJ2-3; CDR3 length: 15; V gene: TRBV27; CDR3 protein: CASSFGLAGTDTQYF; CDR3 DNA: TGTGCCAGCAGTTTTGGACTAGCGGGCACAGATACGCAGTATTTT
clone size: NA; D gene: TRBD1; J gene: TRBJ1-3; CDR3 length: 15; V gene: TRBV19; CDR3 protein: CASSPTTGEGNTIYF; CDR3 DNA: TGTGCCAGTAGTCCTACGACAGGGGAAGGAAACACCATATATTTT
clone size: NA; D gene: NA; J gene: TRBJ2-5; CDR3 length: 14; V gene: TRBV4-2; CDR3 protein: CASSQETGGETQYF; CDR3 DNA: TGTGCCAGCAGCCAAGAGACCGGGGGAGAGACCCAGTACTTC
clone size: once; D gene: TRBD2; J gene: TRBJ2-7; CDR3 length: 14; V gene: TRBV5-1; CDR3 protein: CASSSRTSEGEQYF; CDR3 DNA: TGCGCCAGCAGCTCTCGGACTAGCGAAGGCGAGCAGTACTTC
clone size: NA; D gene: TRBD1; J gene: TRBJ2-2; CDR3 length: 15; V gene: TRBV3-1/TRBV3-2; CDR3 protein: CASSQDAQGTGELFF; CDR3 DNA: TGTGCCAGCAGCCAAGACGCACAGGGGACCGGGGAGCTGTTTTTT
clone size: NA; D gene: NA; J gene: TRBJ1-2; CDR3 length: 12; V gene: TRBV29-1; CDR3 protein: CSVEQGGSGYTF; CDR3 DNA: TGCAGCGTTGAACAAGGGGGTAGTGGCTACACCTTC
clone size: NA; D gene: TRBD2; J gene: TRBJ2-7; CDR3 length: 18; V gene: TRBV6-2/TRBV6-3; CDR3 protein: CASSPPGRSGGAVIEQYF; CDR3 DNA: TGTGCCAGCAGCCCCCCTGGGAGAAGCGGGGGGGCAGTAATCGAGCAGTACTTC
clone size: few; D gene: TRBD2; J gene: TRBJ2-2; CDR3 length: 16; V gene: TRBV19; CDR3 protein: CASSMGSGLDTGELFF; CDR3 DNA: TGTGCCAGTAGTATGGGTAGCGGGCTCGACACCGGGGAGCTGTTTTTT
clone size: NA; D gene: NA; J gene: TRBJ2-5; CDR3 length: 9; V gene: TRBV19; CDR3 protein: CASRETQYF; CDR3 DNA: TGTGCCAGCCGGGAGACCCAGTACTTC
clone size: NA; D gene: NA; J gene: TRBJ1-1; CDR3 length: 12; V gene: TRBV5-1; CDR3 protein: CASSLYSTEAFF; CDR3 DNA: TGCGCCAGCAGCTTGTATAGCACTGAAGCTTTCTTT
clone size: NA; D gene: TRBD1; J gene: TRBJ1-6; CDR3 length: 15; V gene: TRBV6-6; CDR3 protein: CATRGGSSYNSPLHF; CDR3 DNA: TGTGCCACCAGGGGGGGGTCCTCCTATAATTCACCCCTCCACTTT